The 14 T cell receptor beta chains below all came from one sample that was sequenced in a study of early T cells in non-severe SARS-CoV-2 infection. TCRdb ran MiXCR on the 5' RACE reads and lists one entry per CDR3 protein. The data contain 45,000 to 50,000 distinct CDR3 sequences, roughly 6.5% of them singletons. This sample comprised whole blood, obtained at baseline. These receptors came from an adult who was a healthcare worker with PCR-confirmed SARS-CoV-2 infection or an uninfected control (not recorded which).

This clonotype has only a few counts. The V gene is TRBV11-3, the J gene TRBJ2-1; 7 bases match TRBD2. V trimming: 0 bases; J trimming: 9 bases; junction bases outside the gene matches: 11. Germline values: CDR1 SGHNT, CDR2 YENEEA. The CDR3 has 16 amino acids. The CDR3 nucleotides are TGTGCCAGCAGCTTAGATACGGGACGGGAGGTGGGTGAGCAGTTCTTC. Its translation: CASSLDTGREVGEQFF.

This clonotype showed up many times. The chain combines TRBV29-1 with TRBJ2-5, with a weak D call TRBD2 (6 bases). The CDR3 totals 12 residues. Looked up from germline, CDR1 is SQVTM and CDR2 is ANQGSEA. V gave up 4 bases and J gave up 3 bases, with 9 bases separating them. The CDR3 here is CSVVSGEETQYF. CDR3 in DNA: TGCAGCGTTGTTTCGGGGGAAGAGACCCAGTACTTC.

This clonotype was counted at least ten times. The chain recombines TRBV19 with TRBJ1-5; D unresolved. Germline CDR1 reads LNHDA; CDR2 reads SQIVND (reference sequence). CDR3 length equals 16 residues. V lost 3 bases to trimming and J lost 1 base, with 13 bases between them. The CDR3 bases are TGTGCCAGTAGTATTTCGGCAGAACTAAGCAATCAGCCCCAGCATTTT. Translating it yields CASSISAELSNQPQHF.

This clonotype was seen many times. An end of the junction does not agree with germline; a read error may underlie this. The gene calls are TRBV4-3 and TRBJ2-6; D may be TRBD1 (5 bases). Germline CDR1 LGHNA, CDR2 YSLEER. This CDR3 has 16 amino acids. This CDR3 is CASSQDHSSGANVLIF. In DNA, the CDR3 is TGCGCCAGCAGCCAAGATCACAGCTCTGGGGCCAACGTCCTGATTTTT.

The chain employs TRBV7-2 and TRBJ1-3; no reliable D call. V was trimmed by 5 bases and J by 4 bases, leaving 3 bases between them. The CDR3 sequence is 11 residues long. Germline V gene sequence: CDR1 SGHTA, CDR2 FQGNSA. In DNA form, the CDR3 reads TGTGCCAGCAGCATAGGAAACACCATATATTTT. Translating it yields CASSIGNTIYF. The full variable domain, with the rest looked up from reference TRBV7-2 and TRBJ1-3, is GAGVSQSPSNKVTEKGKDVELRCDPISGHTALYWYRQSLGQGLEFLIYFQGNSAPDKSGLPSDRFSAERTGGSVSTLTIQRTQQEDSAVYLCASSIGNTIYFGEGSWLTVV.

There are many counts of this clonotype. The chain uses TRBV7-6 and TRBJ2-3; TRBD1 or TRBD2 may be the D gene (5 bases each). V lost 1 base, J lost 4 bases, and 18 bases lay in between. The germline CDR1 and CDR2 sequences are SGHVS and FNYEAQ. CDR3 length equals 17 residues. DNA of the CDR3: TGTGCCAGCAGCTTAGATGTTGGGGGAAGTAGGGCAGATACGCAGTATTTT. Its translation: CASSLDVGGSRADTQYF.

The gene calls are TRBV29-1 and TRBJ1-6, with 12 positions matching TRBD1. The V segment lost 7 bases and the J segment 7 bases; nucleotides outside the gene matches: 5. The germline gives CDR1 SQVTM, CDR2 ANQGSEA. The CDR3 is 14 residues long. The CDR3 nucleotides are TGCAGCGCTCGGGACAGGGGGCTAAATTCACCCCTCCACTTT. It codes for CSARDRGLNSPLHF. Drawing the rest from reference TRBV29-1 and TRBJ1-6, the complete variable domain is SAVISQKPSRDICQRGTSLTIQCQVDSQVTMMFWYRQQPGQSLTLIATANQGSEATYESGFVIDKFPISRPNLTFSTLTVSNMSPEDSSIYLCSARDRGLNSPLHFGNGTRLTVT.

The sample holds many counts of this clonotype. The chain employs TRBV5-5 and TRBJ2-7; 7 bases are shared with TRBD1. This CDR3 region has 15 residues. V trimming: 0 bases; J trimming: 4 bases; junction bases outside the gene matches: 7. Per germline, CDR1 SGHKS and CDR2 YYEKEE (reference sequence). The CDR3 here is CASSLAQGVYYEQYF. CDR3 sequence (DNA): TGTGCCAGCAGCTTGGCGCAGGGGGTATATTACGAGCAGTACTTC.

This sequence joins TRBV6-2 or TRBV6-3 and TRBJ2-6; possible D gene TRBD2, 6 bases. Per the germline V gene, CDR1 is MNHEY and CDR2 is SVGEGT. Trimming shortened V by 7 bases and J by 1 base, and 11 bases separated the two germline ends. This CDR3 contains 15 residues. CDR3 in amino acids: CASIPGSSGANVLTF. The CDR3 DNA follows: TGTGCCAGCATCCCCGGGAGTTCTGGGGCCAACGTCCTGACTTTC.

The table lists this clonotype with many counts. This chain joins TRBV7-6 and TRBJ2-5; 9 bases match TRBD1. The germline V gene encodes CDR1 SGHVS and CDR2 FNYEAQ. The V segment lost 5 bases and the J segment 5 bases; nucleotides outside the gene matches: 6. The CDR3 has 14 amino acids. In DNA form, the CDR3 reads TGTGCCAGCAGCCCCACAGGGGGCCACGAGACCCAGTACTTC. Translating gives CASSPTGGHETQYF. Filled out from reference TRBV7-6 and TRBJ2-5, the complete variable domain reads GAGVSQSPRYKVTKRGQDVALRCDPISGHVSLYWYRQALGQGPEFLTYFNYEAQQDKSGLPNDRFSAERPEGSISTLTIQRTEQRDSAMYRCASSPTGGHETQYFGPGTRLLVL.

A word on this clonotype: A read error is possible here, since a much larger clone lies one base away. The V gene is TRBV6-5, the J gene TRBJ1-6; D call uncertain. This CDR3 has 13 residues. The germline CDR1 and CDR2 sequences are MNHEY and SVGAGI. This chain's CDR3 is CACSYGENSPLHF. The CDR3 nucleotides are TGTGCCTGCAGCTACGGGGAGAATTCACCCCTCCACTTT.

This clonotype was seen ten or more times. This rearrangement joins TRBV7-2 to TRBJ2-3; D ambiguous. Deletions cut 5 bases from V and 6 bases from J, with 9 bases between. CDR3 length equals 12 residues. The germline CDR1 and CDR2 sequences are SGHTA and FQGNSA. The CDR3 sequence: CASSGEFDTQYF. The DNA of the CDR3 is TGTGCCAGCAGCGGCGAGTTTGATACGCAGTATTTT.

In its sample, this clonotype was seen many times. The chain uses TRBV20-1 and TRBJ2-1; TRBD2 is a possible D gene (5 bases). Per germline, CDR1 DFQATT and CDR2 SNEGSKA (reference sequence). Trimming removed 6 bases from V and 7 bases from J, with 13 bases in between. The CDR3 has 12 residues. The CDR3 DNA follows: TGCAGTGCACGAGGCGGGCGGAATGAGCAGTTCTTC. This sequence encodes CSARGGRNEQFF.

CDR3 DNA: TGTGCCAGCAGCTGGGGACCGACAAACGGGGAGCTGTTTTTT. Translating it yields CASSWGPTNGELFF. The rearrangement uses TRBV7-2 and TRBJ2-2; D possibly matches TRBD1 or TRBD2 (5 bases each). Trimming pared 4 bases from V and 7 bases from J, leaving 13 bases between. Germline-derived CDR1 and CDR2 are SGHTA and FQGNSA. This CDR3 spans 14 amino acids.